The next 22 T cell receptor beta chains were all read from a single sample in a study of blood T cell repertoires in COVID-19. TCRdb's copy holds only in-frame clones and misses some; the assay was immunoSEQ multiplex PCR. This table has 97,000 or so clones, 75% to 85% appearing once. The source material was peripheral blood. All receptors come from a man in his fifties or sixties with acute or convalescent COVID-19.

J is TRBJ1-4 and V is TRBV10-2; 8 bases map to TRBD1. The CDR3 extends over 13 amino acids. V gave up 7 bases and J gave up 10 bases; unmatched junction bases: 8. Germline CDR1 reads WSHSY; CDR2 reads SAAADI. CDR3 region: CASKDQGAVKLFF. CDR3 DNA: TGCGCCAGCAAGGATCAGGGGGCGGTAAAACTGTTTTTT.

There are a few counts of this clone. The chain links TRBV28 to TRBJ1-5, with 10 bases aligning to TRBD1. Per germline, CDR1 MDHEN and CDR2 SYDVKM. After removal of 8 bases from V and 8 bases from J, the junction contained 3 bases not matched to a gene. The CDR3 extends over 12 amino acids. The CDR3 coding sequence is TGTGCCAGCCGACAGGGGGCCAAGCCCCAGCATTTT. Translation gives CASRQGAKPQHF.

This chain links TRBV2 with TRBJ1-2, with D perhaps matching TRBD1 (6 bases). Trimming left V 4 bases short and J 5 bases short, with 8 bases between. This CDR3 has 12 residues. CDR1 and CDR2 (germline): SNHLY, FYNNEI. This chain's CDR3 is CASSADSYGYTF. The DNA of the CDR3 is TGTGCCAGCAGTGCGGACAGTTATGGCTACACCTTC.

The chain is built from TRBV3-1 (or the pseudogene TRBV3-2) and TRBJ1-6, with D possibly TRBD1 on 5 matching bases. This CDR3 has 16 amino acids. Per germline, CDR1 LGHDT and CDR2 YNNKEL (reference sequence). Between the trimmed V and J ends, which lost 4 bases and 5 bases, there was a span of 15 bases. The DNA for the CDR3 is TGTGCCAGCAGCCGTCAGGGAGGCTACGATAATTCACCCCTCCACTTT. Amino acids: CASSRQGGYDNSPLHF.

The chain combines TRBV2 with TRBJ1-6; 7 bases are a match to TRBD1. Germline-derived CDR1 and CDR2 are SNHLY and FYNNEI. The CDR3 sequence is 14 residues long. V dropped 5 bases and J dropped 9; count of bases not matched to a gene: 7. CDR3 in amino acids: CASSPQGSLSPLHF. DNA for the CDR3: TGTGCCAGCAGTCCACAGGGGAGTCTTTCACCCCTCCACTTT. The full variable domain, completed using reference TRBV2 and TRBJ1-6, is EPEVTQTPSHQVTQMGQEVILRCVPISNHLYFYWYRQILGQKVEFLVSFYNNEISEKSEIFDDQFSVERPDGSNFTLKIRSTKLEDSAMYFCASSPQGSLSPLHFGNGTRLTVT.

The rearrangement links TRBV10-3 to TRBJ2-3; possibly TRBD1 for D (5 bases). Germline CDR1 ENHRY, CDR2 SYGVKD. The CDR3 is made up of 13 amino acids. V was pared by 8 bases and J by 4 bases, with 13 bases between. The CDR3 DNA sequence: TGTGCCATCGGCCCGCAGGGTCCAGATACGCAGTATTTT. Translation: CAIGPQGPDTQYF.

The chain couples TRBV5-4 to TRBJ2-4; maybe TRBD2 (7 bases). Germline V lookup: CDR1 SGHNT, CDR2 YYREEE (reference sequence). Trimming removed 2 bases at V and 2 bases at J, with 14 bases between. This CDR3 spans 16 amino acids. The CDR3 sequence: CASSFYGGATKNIQYF. In DNA, the CDR3 is TGTGCCAGCAGCTTTTATGGGGGGGCGACCAAAAACATTCAGTACTTC.

The chain has TRBV19 and TRBJ2-1, with D possibly being TRBD1 (5 bases). CDR3 length: 13 amino acids. Germline V gene lookup returns CDR1 LNHDA and CDR2 SQIVND (reference sequence). V gave up 5 bases and J gave up 6 bases, with 11 bases separating them. This CDR3 is CASSRRQLNEQFF. The CDR3 nucleotides are TGTGCCAGTAGTCGCCGACAGCTCAATGAGCAGTTCTTC.

The chain joins TRBV11-2 to TRBJ2-7, with D perhaps TRBD1 (5 bases). CDR3 length: 13 residues. Trimming took off 4 bases at V and 4 bases at J, with 11 bases between the two ends. Per the germline V gene, CDR1 is SGHAT and CDR2 is FQNNGV. The CDR3 reads CASSSTVLYEQYF. DNA of the CDR3: TGTGCCAGCAGCTCGACAGTTTTATACGAGCAGTACTTC.

The V and J genes are TRBV4-3 and TRBJ2-2, with 9 bases that match TRBD1. Germline V gene data show CDR1 as LGHNA and CDR2 as YSLEER. J lost 4 bases, V lost 1 base, and 7 bases had no gene match. The CDR3 is 17 amino acids. CDR3 sequence: CASSQGPGTGFTGELFF. CDR3 in DNA: TGCGCCAGCAGCCAAGGACCCGGGACAGGGTTCACCGGGGAGCTGTTTTTT.

The V gene is TRBV30, the J gene TRBJ2-1; no clear D gene. The V and J ends lost 4 bases and 0 bases respectively, with 10 bases between them. The CDR3 loop spans 14 amino acids. Germline CDR1 GTSNPN, CDR2 SVGIG (reference sequence). As DNA, the CDR3 is TGTGCCTGGACGACTGGAAGCTCCTACAATGAGCAGTTCTTC. Translating it yields CAWTTGSSYNEQFF.

The V gene is TRBV27, the J gene TRBJ1-3; D unresolved. Germline loops: CDR1 MNHEY, CDR2 SMNVEV (reference sequence). The CDR3 totals 14 residues. V lost 8 bases, J lost 0 bases, and 11 bases lay in between. The CDR3 DNA reads TGTGCCAGCTCAGCGGCAGTCTCTGGAAACACCATATATTTT. It specifies CASSAAVSGNTIYF.

This clone was picked up a small number of times. The chain employs TRBV27 and TRBJ1-6; D not resolved. CDR1 and CDR2 (germline): MNHEY, SMNVEV (reference sequence). Trimming shortened V by 6 bases and J by 0 bases, and 9 bases separated the two germline ends. The CDR3 spans 15 residues. In nucleotides, the CDR3 is TGTGCCAGCAGCCCCAGTACCTCCTATAATTCACCCCTCCACTTT. Its protein product is CASSPSTSYNSPLHF.

The V call is TRBV7-6, the J call TRBJ1-4; D is unresolved. V was trimmed by 5 bases and J by 1 base, leaving 11 bases between them. Per germline, CDR1 SGHVS and CDR2 FNYEAQ. The CDR3 length is 15 residues. CDR3 residues: CASSPRGRTNEKLFF. CDR3 sequence (DNA): TGTGCCAGCAGCCCCCGCGGCAGAACTAATGAAAAACTGTTTTTT.

V gene TRBV5-1 combines with J gene TRBJ1-2; unclear D gene. The ends were cut back, 6 bases at V and 0 bases at J, with 12 bases in the middle. Germline V gene data show CDR1 as SGHRS and CDR2 as YFSETQ. The CDR3 length is 14 residues. CDR3: CASNTQASNYGYTF. The CDR3, as DNA: TGCGCCAGCAACACCCAGGCCTCTAACTATGGCTACACCTTC.

This clone was counted once. The chain employs TRBV9 and TRBJ1-2; 7 bases align to TRBD1. There are 17 residues in the CDR3. Germline V gene sequence: CDR1 SGDLS, CDR2 YYNGEE. The junction had 12 bases not matched to a gene; V was cut back by 0 bases and J by 4 bases. CDR3 in amino acids: CASSVATGEQGIYGYTF. CDR3 coding DNA: TGTGCCAGCAGCGTAGCTACTGGGGAACAGGGGATCTATGGCTACACCTTC.

This chain links TRBV6-1 with TRBJ1-1, with a possible D match to TRBD1 (6 bases). The CDR3 has 17 residues. CDR1 MNHNS and CDR2 SASEGT come from the germline V gene. V was trimmed by 1 base and J by 1 base, leaving 16 bases between them. The CDR3 region is CASSEGGGGGRNTEAFF. CDR3 nucleotide sequence: TGTGCCAGCAGTGAAGGGGGGGGAGGGGGAAGGAACACTGAAGCTTTCTTT.

The CDR3, as DNA: TGTGCCACCAGTGATTTGAACTCTAACAATGAGCAGTTCTTC. Translated, it gives CATSDLNSNNEQFF. The chain recombines TRBV24-1 with TRBJ2-1; D gene uncertain. This CDR3 has 14 amino acids. Germline V gives CDR1 KGHDR, CDR2 SFDVKD. The V end was cut by 0 bases, the J end by 5 bases, with 7 bases between.

The genes are TRBV21-1 and TRBJ2-7; TRBD2 is taken as the D call from the table, unchecked against the DNA. TRBV21-1 is a recognized pseudogene. The CDR3 loop spans 15 amino acids. This CDR3 is CASRGGGHFLYEQYV. The CDR3, as DNA: TGTGCCAGCAGAGGGGGGGGACACTTCCTCTACGAGCAGTACGTC.

This clone was observed a few times. The V gene is TRBV7-9, the J gene TRBJ2-3, with 15 bases lining up with TRBD2. CDR1 is SEHNR and CDR2 is FQNEAQ in the germline V gene (reference sequence). The V gene end was trimmed by 1 base and the J gene end by 7 bases; junction bases not matched to a gene: 3. CDR3 length: 16 residues. CDR3 coding DNA: TGTGCCAGCAGCTTAGGGACTAGCGGGAGGGCCCATACGCAGTATTTT. It specifies CASSLGTSGRAHTQYF.

This chain connects TRBV11-2 to TRBJ2-7, with 7 bases matching TRBD1. This CDR3 is built from 13 residues. Trimming removed 5 bases from V and 3 bases from J; junction bases left unmatched: 4. CDR1 and CDR2 (germline): SGHAT, FQNNGV. The CDR3 DNA is TGTGCCAGCAGCCCATGGGACAGCTACGAGCAGTACGTC. This translates into CASSPWDSYEQYV.

The V and J genes are TRBV9 and TRBJ2-1; tentatively, D is TRBD1 (6 bases). V lost 0 bases, J lost 7 bases, and 11 bases lay in between. The CDR3 loop spans 14 amino acids. In germline, CDR1 is SGDLS, CDR2 YYNGEE. This chain's CDR3 is CASSVVGGRNEQFF. Written as DNA, the CDR3 is TGTGCCAGCAGCGTAGTAGGGGGTCGGAATGAGCAGTTCTTC.